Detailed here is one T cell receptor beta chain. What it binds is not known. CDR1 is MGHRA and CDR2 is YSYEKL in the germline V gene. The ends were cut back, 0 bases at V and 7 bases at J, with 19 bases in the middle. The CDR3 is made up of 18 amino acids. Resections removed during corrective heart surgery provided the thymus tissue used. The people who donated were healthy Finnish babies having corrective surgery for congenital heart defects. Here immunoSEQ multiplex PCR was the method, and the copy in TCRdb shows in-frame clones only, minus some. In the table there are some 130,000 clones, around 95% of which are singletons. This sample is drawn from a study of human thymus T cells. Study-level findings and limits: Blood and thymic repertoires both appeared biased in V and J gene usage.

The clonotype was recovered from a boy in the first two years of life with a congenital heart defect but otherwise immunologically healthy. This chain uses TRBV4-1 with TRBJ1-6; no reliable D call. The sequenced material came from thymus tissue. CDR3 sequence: CASSQEPNCRTQNSPLHF. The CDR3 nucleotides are TGCGCCAGCAGCCAAGAGCCTAACTGCAGAACCCAAAATTCACCCCTCCACTTT.